Ten or more counts support the clone carrying this TCR beta chain. Synthesis of cDNA was carried out by template-switch 5'RACE. The reaction used 10-nucleotide random UMIs. Every sequencing run produced over 160 million TCR-beta sequences that came from 15-18 subjects. TCRdb analysed the 5' RACE reads with MiXCR anew, one entry per CDR3 protein. This sample has tens of thousands of distinct CDR3 sequences; under 8.5% occur once, and the top ten carry over 4%. The sample comes from a study of neurological immune-mediated disorders. Healthy control samples came from blood bank volunteers in Maryland, USA. 2 million PBMCs stored at -80 C were the source of the unsorted libraries. V lost 3 bases and J lost 5, with 10 bases in between. Germline V gene lookup returns CDR1 DFQATT and CDR2 SNEGSKA (reference sequence). This CDR3 has 12 amino acids.

J is TRBJ1-1 and V is TRBV20-1; a weak D match, TRBD1 (6 bases). What was sequenced was PBMCs. The receptor was derived from a woman aged 40 to 50 in good health. CDR3 DNA sequence: TGCAGTGCTAGTCAGGGGTTGACTGAAGCTTTCTTT. Translation gives CSASQGLTEAFF.